The 20 T cell receptor beta chains below come from one sample, sequenced in a study of T cell changes during pregnancy in multiple sclerosis. Assay: immunoSEQ multiplex PCR; the TCRdb copy retains only in-frame clones and omits some. This table holds about 110,000 clones, about 90% found once. The starting material was peripheral blood, obtained in the third trimester of pregnancy. The source is a female donor with multiple sclerosis, enrolled in a pregnancy study.

V and J are TRBV6-1 and TRBJ2-3; TRBD2 might be the D (6 bases). This CDR3 contains 13 residues. V gave up 10 bases and J gave up 5 bases, with 16 bases separating them. Germline CDR1 reads MNHNS; CDR2 reads SASEGT. The CDR3 reads CATLGQGGDTQYF. In nucleotides, the CDR3 is TGTGCCACCCTAGGGCAGGGAGGAGATACGCAGTATTTT.

The J gene is TRBJ2-7, the V gene TRBV4-1, with 9 bases aligning to TRBD2. After removal of 1 base from V and 0 bases from J, the junction contained 10 bases not matched to a gene. In germline, CDR1 is MGHRA, CDR2 YSYEKL. The CDR3 spans 18 residues. The CDR3 is CASSQAHAAAGGSYEQYF. Written as DNA, the CDR3 is TGCGCCAGCAGCCAAGCTCACGCGGCAGCGGGAGGCTCCTACGAGCAGTACTTC.

CDR3 DNA sequence: TGTGCCAGCAGAACGCCGAGACTAGGGTCAGATACGCAGTATTTT. Its protein is CASRTPRLGSDTQYF. The genes are TRBV28 and TRBJ2-3, with a tentative D call TRBD2 (6 bases). The CDR3 is 15 residues long. Trimming took off 6 bases at V and 4 bases at J, with 17 bases between the two ends. CDR1 MDHEN and CDR2 SYDVKM come from the germline V gene.

The chain carries TRBV5-4 and TRBJ1-4; D is perhaps TRBD1 (5 bases). CDR1 SGHNT and CDR2 YYREEE come from the germline V gene (reference sequence). Trimming left V 4 bases short and J 7 bases short, with 14 bases between. The CDR3 has 14 amino acids. The CDR3 protein is CASSPDRRGEKLFF. DNA for the CDR3: TGTGCCAGCAGCCCTGACAGAAGGGGTGAAAAACTGTTTTTT.

This clone was recorded only once. The J gene is TRBJ1-1, the V gene TRBV30; TRBD1 is a possible D gene (6 bases). Germline CDR1 GTSNPN, CDR2 SVGIG (reference sequence). The length of the CDR3 is 13 residues. Deletions cut 2 bases from V and 6 bases from J, with 13 bases between. The CDR3, as DNA: TGTGCCTGGAGTAGAGGGGGGGCGGCTGAAGCTTTCTTT. It codes for CAWSRGGAAEAFF.

The table lists this clone with a count of one. The chain employs TRBV5-1 and TRBJ2-7; no firm D call. CDR1 SGHRS and CDR2 YFSETQ come from the germline V gene. The CDR3 runs to 12 residues. V lost 0 bases and J lost 3, with 4 bases in between. CDR3 nucleotide sequence: TGCGCCAGCAGCTTGGACAACTACGAGCAGTACTTC. Translation gives CASSLDNYEQYF.

The chain uses TRBV5-6 and TRBJ2-3; a possible D gene is TRBD1 (6 bases). The V end lost 5 bases, the J end lost 3 bases, and 7 bases lay between the germline ends. Germline V gene lookup returns CDR1 SGHDT and CDR2 YYEEEE. This CDR3 comprises 12 residues. The CDR3 region has the DNA TGTGCCAGCAGAACAGGGACAGATACGCAGTATTTT. Amino acids: CASRTGTDTQYF.

The chain has TRBV6-1 and TRBJ2-1; D may be TRBD2 (6 bases). The CDR3 loop spans 13 amino acids. The V gene lost 8 bases and the J gene lost 6 bases, with 14 bases spanning the gap. Germline CDR1 reads MNHNS; CDR2 reads SASEGT. The CDR3 nucleotides are TGTGCCAGCCGGGAGAGCGGTCGCAATGAGCAGTTCTTC. Translated: CASRESGRNEQFF.

The chain carries TRBV5-5 and TRBJ2-7; 8 positions match TRBD2. Germline trimming cut 4 bases from V and 1 base from J; bases unmatched to any gene: 10. The CDR3 covers 16 residues. Germline V lookup: CDR1 SGHKS, CDR2 YYEKEE (reference sequence). CDR3 DNA sequence: TGTGCCAGCAGCGCCCGGGGGGGCGTCTCGTCCTACGAGCAGTACTTC. Encoded protein: CASSARGGVSSYEQYF.

This sequence joins TRBV5-6 and TRBJ2-4; D is undetermined. The CDR3 contains 14 residues. Germline V gene sequence: CDR1 SGHDT, CDR2 YYEEEE. V was clipped by 4 bases and J by 6 bases, with 14 bases between them. CDR3 nucleotide sequence: TGTGCCAGCAGCCCAGGTCAGGTTGGAAACATTCAGTACTTC. Amino acids: CASSPGQVGNIQYF.

In this sample, this clone turned up once. The rearrangement links TRBV2 to TRBJ2-1; 8 bases match TRBD1. V lost 4 bases to trimming and J lost 2 bases; unmatched junction nucleotides: 1. This CDR3 is 14 amino acids long. Per germline, CDR1 SNHLY and CDR2 FYNNEI. The DNA of the CDR3 is TGTGCCAGCAGTGCAGGGGGCGCCTACAATGAGCAGTTCTTC. Encoded protein: CASSAGGAYNEQFF.

The chain employs TRBV7-9 and TRBJ1-1; 7 bases match TRBD1. This CDR3 spans 14 amino acids. With V trimmed by 5 bases and J by 0 bases, 3 bases remained unmatched. Germline V gives CDR1 SEHNR, CDR2 FQNEAQ (reference sequence). The CDR3 is CASSVGTVNTEAFF. CDR3 bases: TGTGCCAGCAGCGTGGGGACAGTGAACACTGAAGCTTTCTTT.

The chain uses TRBV10-1 and TRBJ2-7; 8 positions match TRBD1. V dropped 8 bases and J dropped 2; count of bases not matched to a gene: 14. The CDR3 is 16 amino acids. Per the germline V gene, CDR1 is WNHNN and CDR2 is SYGVQD (reference sequence). The CDR3 coding sequence is TGCGCCAGCGGAGGACTTCAGGGGGCGAACACCTACGAGCAGTACTTC. It specifies CASGGLQGANTYEQYF.

This clone was seen once. This chain links TRBV28 with TRBJ2-4; D perhaps matches TRBD2 (5 bases). Germline V gives CDR1 MDHEN, CDR2 SYDVKM. V was pared by 8 bases and J by 0 bases, with 14 bases between. The CDR3 runs 15 residues. CDR3 loop: CASSHPGLAKNIQYF. In nucleotides, the CDR3 is TGTGCCAGCTCCCACCCGGGGTTAGCCAAAAACATTCAGTACTTC.

The genes are TRBV27 and TRBJ2-1, with TRBD2 identical over 7 bases. CDR1 and CDR2 (germline): MNHEY, SMNVEV (reference sequence). CDR3 length: 14 amino acids. With 6 bases clipped from V and 0 bases from J, the junction kept 2 bases outside the gene matches. The CDR3 sequence is CASRGGSSYNEQFF. The DNA of the CDR3 is TGTGCCAGCAGGGGGGGGAGCTCCTACAATGAGCAGTTCTTC.

The chain employs TRBV7-2 and TRBJ1-3; 10 bases map to TRBD1. The CDR3 runs 15 residues. Losses at the gene ends were 4 bases for V and 0 bases for J; bases not matched to a gene: 0. Germline assignment: CDR1 SGHTA and CDR2 FQGNSA. The CDR3 DNA reads as TGTGCCAGCAGCTGGACAGGGGGCTCTGGAAACACCATATATTTT. Its translation: CASSWTGGSGNTIYF.

The chain has TRBV11-3 and TRBJ2-6, with D unclear. The germline CDR1 and CDR2 sequences are SGHNT and YENEEA. Trimming pared 5 bases from V and 2 bases from J, leaving 10 bases between. The length of the CDR3 is 15 residues. CDR3 sequence: CASSPRGAGANVLTF. Here the CDR3 DNA reads TGTGCCAGCAGCCCCCGTGGAGCTGGGGCCAACGTCCTGACTTTC.

V gene TRBV6-6 combines with J gene TRBJ2-1; D call uncertain. The germline CDR1 and CDR2 sequences are MNHNY and SVGAGI (reference sequence). Trimming removed 2 bases from V and 8 bases from J, with 7 bases in between. The CDR3 spans 12 residues. The CDR3 nucleotides are TGTGCCAGCAGTTACCGCCCGGATGAGCAGTTCTTC. It translates to CASSYRPDEQFF.

This clone was detected only once. This chain connects TRBV14 to TRBJ1-1, with D maybe TRBD1 (5 bases). Germline V CDR1 and CDR2: SGHDN, FVKESK. This CDR3 region has 14 residues. Trimming shortened V by 2 bases and J by 1 base, and 8 bases separated the two germline ends. CDR3 protein: CASSQRGRNTEAFF. CDR3 nucleotide sequence: TGTGCCAGCAGCCAACGGGGGAGGAACACTGAAGCTTTCTTT.

Comment on this clone: At one end the junction does not follow the germline gene, possibly because of a read error. CDR3 sequence: CASGLTAYEQYF. In DNA form, the CDR3 reads TGTGCCAGCGGCTTAACAGCTTACGAGCAGTACTTC. The chain recombines TRBV7-9 with TRBJ2-7; D remains unclear. This CDR3 comprises 12 residues. The germline V gene encodes CDR1 SEHNR and CDR2 FQNEAQ (reference sequence).